This entry describes one T cell receptor (beta chain). V dropped 0 bases and J dropped 1; count of bases not matched to a gene: 5. Per germline, CDR1 SGHRS and CDR2 YFSETQ. This CDR3 spans 16 amino acids. These data come from a study of cytomegalovirus exposure and HLA in healthy donors. Primers for the PCR totalled 60 Vbeta and 13 Jbeta. Some clones are missing from TCRdb's copy, which holds only in-frame ones; the method was immunoSEQ multiplex PCR. Among more than 100,000 clones, approximately 78% were seen once, and the ten largest hold 8% to 8.5%. Sequencing input: PBMCs. This clonotype was obtained from a woman between 35 and 50 years old in good health and CMV-seropositive. The chain carries TRBV5-1 and TRBJ2-7; 9 bases match TRBD2. This CDR3 reads CASSLGRGGASYEQYF. CDR3 bases: TGCGCCAGCAGCTTGGGACGCGGGGGGGCGTCCTACGAGCAGTACTTC.